The 15 T cell receptor beta chains reported below all come from one sample, sequenced in a study of CD8 T cells in ankylosing spondylitis. TCRdb re-called the 5' RACE reads with MiXCR, one entry per CDR3 protein. The sample carries some 95,000 distinct CDR3 sequences, 8.5% to 9% recorded once. The source material was blood, either unsorted or a sorted T cell fraction (not recorded which). The receptors stem from a male donor with ankylosing spondylitis or in good health (not recorded which).

This clonotype was seen repeatedly, ten times or more. The V gene is TRBV12-3 or TRBV12-4, the J gene TRBJ2-7; possibly TRBD1 for D (6 bases). The CDR3 has 16 residues. Trimming pared 5 bases from V and 2 bases from J, leaving 19 bases between. CDR3 protein: CASSPHSLTGAYEQYF. The CDR3 DNA follows: TGTGCCAGCAGTCCTCATAGTCTGACAGGCGCCTACGAGCAGTACTTC.

This clonotype was seen many times. The V call is TRBV5-1, the J call TRBJ1-1; the D gene is possibly TRBD1 (5 bases). Per the germline V gene, CDR1 is SGHRS and CDR2 is YFSETQ. The CDR3 is made up of 12 amino acids. The V end was cut by 2 bases, the J end by 7 bases, with 9 bases between. The CDR3: CASSLEGVEAFF. The CDR3 DNA reads TGCGCCAGCAGCTTAGAAGGGGTTGAAGCTTTCTTT.

The sample holds many counts of this clonotype. This chain joins TRBV5-6 and TRBJ2-4, with 8 bases that match TRBD1. CDR3 size: 13 residues. Germline V CDR1 and CDR2: SGHDT, YYEEEE. V shed 0 bases, J shed 8 bases, and the junction held 1 base outside the gene matches. As DNA, the CDR3 is TGTGCCAGCAGCTTGGACAGGGGGGACATTCAGTACTTC. It is translated as CASSLDRGDIQYF.

This clonotype appeared many times. This chain uses TRBV5-1 with TRBJ2-5; 7 nucleotides agree with TRBD2. Germline V gene sequence: CDR1 SGHRS, CDR2 YFSETQ. V lost 4 bases and J lost 1; bases outside the gene matches: 4. The CDR3 is 14 residues long. The CDR3 DNA is TGCGCCAGCAGCGTTTTAGCGGGCCAAGAGACCCAGTACTTC. Protein: CASSVLAGQETQYF. Full variable domain (rest looked up from reference TRBV5-1 and TRBJ2-5): KAGVTQTPRYLIKTRGQQVTLSCSPISGHRSVSWYQQTPGQGLQFLFEYFSETQRNKGNFPGRFSGRQFSNSRSEMNVSTLELGDSALYLCASSVLAGQETQYFGPGTRLLVL.

This clonotype was observed many times. The chain couples TRBV29-1 to TRBJ2-3; the match to TRBD2 covers 8 bases. CDR1 and CDR2 from the germline V gene are SQVTM and ANQGSEA. This CDR3 contains 15 residues. Losses at the gene ends were 2 bases for V and 0 bases for J; bases not matched to a gene: 4. DNA of the CDR3: TGCAGCGTTGAAACGGCTAGCGGGAGCACAGATACGCAGTATTTT. Protein sequence: CSVETASGSTDTQYF.

This clonotype was seen at least ten times. The chain is built from TRBV7-9 and TRBJ2-1, with 7 bases that match TRBD2. The CDR3 is 17 residues long. V shed 5 bases, J shed 2 bases, and the junction held 12 bases outside the gene matches. Germline loops: CDR1 SEHNR, CDR2 FQNEAQ (reference sequence). The CDR3 bases are TGTGCCAGCAGCCCCACCGGGGGAGGGCGTGCCTACAATGAGCAGTTCTTC. Residues: CASSPTGGGRAYNEQFF.

Only a few counts were recorded for this clonotype. The V call is TRBV7-6, the J call TRBJ2-3; 7 bases are a match to TRBD2. The CDR3 runs 17 residues. V lost 2 bases to trimming and J lost 2 bases; unmatched junction nucleotides: 10. The germline CDR1 and CDR2 sequences are SGHVS and FNYEAQ. This chain's CDR3 is CASSLTPLAVTTDTQYF. CDR3 in DNA: TGTGCCAGCAGCTTAACCCCCCTAGCGGTGACCACAGATACGCAGTATTTT.

The sample holds many counts of this clonotype. V usage is TRBV20-1 and J usage is TRBJ2-3; D may be TRBD2 (6 bases). The V gene lost 3 bases and the J gene lost 1 base, with 8 bases spanning the gap. The CDR3 runs 13 residues. Germline loops: CDR1 DFQATT, CDR2 SNEGSKA (reference sequence). The CDR3 sequence: CSASVAGTDTQYF. The CDR3 nucleotides read TGCAGTGCTAGCGTAGCGGGCACAGATACGCAGTATTTT.

Concerning this clonotype itself: A read error may be the cause here, since a much bigger clone is one base away. The gene calls are TRBV6-1 and TRBJ1-5; possibly TRBD1 for D (6 bases). Germline CDR1 reads MNHNS; CDR2 reads SASEGT. CDR3 length: 15 residues. The CDR3 loop reads CVSSETGRSNQPQHF. CDR3 sequence (DNA): TGTGTCAGCAGTGAAACAGGGAGGTCCAATCAGCCCCAGCATTTT.

On this clonotype: At one of its ends the junction is not consistent with the germline gene, which may arise from a read error. This rearrangement joins TRBV6-2 or TRBV6-3 to TRBJ2-1; 8 nucleotides match TRBD1. The CDR3 is 13 residues long. In germline, CDR1 is MNHEY, CDR2 SVGEGT. For the CDR3, the DNA is TGTGTCAGCATGGGACAGGCCCGGGTAGAGCAGTTCTTC. Translated: CVSMGQARVEQFF.

This clonotype was detected many times. The J gene is TRBJ2-1, the V gene TRBV11-2; 10 bases agree with TRBD2. Trimming cost V 8 bases and J 4 bases; bases outside gene matches: 8. Germline V lookup: CDR1 SGHAT, CDR2 FQNNGV. This CDR3 is 15 amino acids long. The chain's CDR3 is CASRLVAGGYNEQFF. In DNA, the CDR3 is TGTGCCAGCCGCCTCGTAGCGGGGGGTTACAATGAGCAGTTCTTC.

This clonotype was observed at least ten times. The rearrangement uses TRBV3-1 and TRBJ2-1; TRBD2 aligns across 12 bases. Germline V gene lookup returns CDR1 LGHDT and CDR2 YNNKEL (reference sequence). The V and J ends lost 1 base and 6 bases, in that order; junction bases with no gene match: 7. The CDR3 length is 17 residues. The CDR3 nucleotides read TGTGCCAGCAGCCAAGGGAAACTAGCGGGGGGTATCAATGAGCAGTTCTTC. Amino acids: CASSQGKLAGGINEQFF.

The sample holds a few counts of this clonotype. The chain recombines TRBV11-2 with TRBJ2-3, with no clear D. CDR1 SGHAT and CDR2 FQNNGV come from the germline V gene. Trimming stripped 5 bases from V and 4 bases from J, with 13 bases between. The CDR3 is made up of 14 amino acids. CDR3 residues: CASSQRPGPDTQYF. In nucleotides, the CDR3 is TGTGCCAGCAGCCAGCGCCCCGGACCAGATACGCAGTATTTT.

V and J are TRBV12-3 or TRBV12-4 and TRBJ1-3; perhaps TRBD1 as D (5 bases). The V end lost 2 bases, the J end lost 0 bases, and 11 bases lay between the germline ends. CDR3 length equals 16 residues. This chain's CDR3 is CASSLTGKASGNTIYF. CDR3 sequence (DNA): TGTGCCAGCAGTTTAACAGGCAAAGCCTCTGGAAACACCATATATTTT.

This clonotype was observed many times. The rearrangement links TRBV4-2 to TRBJ2-2; D perhaps matches TRBD1 (5 bases). The CDR3 consists of 16 residues. With 3 bases removed from V and 0 bases from J, the gap between germline ends came to 11 bases. The germline CDR1 and CDR2 sequences are LGHNA and YNFKEQ. The CDR3 nucleotides are TGTGCCAGCAGCCAGGACACCGACGCGAACACCGGGGAGCTGTTTTTT. Its translation is CASSQDTDANTGELFF.